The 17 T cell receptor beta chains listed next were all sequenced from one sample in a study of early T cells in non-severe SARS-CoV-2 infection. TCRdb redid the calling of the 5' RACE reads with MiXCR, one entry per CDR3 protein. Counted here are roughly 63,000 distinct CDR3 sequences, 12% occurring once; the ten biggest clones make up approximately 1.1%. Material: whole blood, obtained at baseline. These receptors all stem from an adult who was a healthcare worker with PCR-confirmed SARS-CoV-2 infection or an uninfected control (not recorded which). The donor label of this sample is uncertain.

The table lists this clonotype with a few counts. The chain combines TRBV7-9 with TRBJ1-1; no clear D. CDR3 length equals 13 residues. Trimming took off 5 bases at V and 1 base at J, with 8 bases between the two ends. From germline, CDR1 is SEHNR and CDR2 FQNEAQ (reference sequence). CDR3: CASSLTANTEAFF. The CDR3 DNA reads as TGTGCCAGCAGCCTTACAGCGAACACTGAAGCTTTCTTT. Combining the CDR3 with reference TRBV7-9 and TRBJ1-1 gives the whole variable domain DTGVSQNPRHKITKRGQNVTFRCDPISEHNRLYWYRQTLGQGPEFLTYFQNEAQLEKSRLLSDRFSAERPKGSFSTLEIQRTEQGDSAMYLCASSLTANTEAFFGQGTRLTVV.

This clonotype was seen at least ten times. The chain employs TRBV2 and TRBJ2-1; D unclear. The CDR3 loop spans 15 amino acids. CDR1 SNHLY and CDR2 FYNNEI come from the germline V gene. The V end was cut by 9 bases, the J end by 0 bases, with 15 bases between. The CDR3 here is CASTIQYSSYNEQFF. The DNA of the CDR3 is TGTGCCAGTACCATACAGTATAGCTCCTACAATGAGCAGTTCTTC.

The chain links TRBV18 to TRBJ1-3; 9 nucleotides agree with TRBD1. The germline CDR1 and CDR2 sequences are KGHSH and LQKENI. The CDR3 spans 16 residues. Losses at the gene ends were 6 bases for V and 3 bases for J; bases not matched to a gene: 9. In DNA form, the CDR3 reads TGTGCCAGCTCGCCGGGACAGGGTTCAGGTGGAAACACCATATATTTT. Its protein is CASSPGQGSGGNTIYF.

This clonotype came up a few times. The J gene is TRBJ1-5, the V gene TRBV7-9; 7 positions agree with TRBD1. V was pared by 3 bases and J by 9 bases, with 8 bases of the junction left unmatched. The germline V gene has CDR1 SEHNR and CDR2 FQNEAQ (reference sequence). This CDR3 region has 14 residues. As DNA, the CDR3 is TGTGCCAGCAGCTTTGCCAGGGGGAGTGGGCCCCAGCATTTT. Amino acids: CASSFARGSGPQHF. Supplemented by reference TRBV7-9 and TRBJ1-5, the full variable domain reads DTGVSQNPRHKITKRGQNVTFRCDPISEHNRLYWYRQTLGQGPEFLTYFQNEAQLEKSRLLSDRFSAERPKGSFSTLEIQRTEQGDSAMYLCASSFARGSGPQHFGDGTRLSIL.

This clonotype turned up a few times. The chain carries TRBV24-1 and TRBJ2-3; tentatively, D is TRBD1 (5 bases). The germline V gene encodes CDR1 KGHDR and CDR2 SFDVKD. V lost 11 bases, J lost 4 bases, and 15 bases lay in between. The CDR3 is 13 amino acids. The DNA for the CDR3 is TGTGCCAGTCAGGGCAGGAGAGCAGATACGCAGTATTTT. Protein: CASQGRRADTQYF.

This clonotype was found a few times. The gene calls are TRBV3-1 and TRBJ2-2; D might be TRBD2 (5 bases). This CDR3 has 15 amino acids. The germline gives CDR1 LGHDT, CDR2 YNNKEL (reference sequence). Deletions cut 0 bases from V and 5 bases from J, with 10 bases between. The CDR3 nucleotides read TGTGCCAGCAGCCAAGAGTTCCGGGGAACCGGGGAGCTGTTTTTT. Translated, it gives CASSQEFRGTGELFF.

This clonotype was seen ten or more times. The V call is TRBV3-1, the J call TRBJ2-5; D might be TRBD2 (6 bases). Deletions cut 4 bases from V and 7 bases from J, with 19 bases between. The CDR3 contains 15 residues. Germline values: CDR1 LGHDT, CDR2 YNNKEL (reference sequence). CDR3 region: CASSLSGGASGTQYF. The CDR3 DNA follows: TGTGCCAGCAGCCTTAGCGGCGGGGCCTCGGGGACCCAGTACTTC.

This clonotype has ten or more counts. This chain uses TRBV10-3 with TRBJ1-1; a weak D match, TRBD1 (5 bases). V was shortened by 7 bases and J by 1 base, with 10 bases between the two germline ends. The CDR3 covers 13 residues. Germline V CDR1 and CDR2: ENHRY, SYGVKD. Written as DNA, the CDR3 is TGTGCCATCACCAGGGACCGGAACACTGAAGCTTTCTTT. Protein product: CAITRDRNTEAFF.

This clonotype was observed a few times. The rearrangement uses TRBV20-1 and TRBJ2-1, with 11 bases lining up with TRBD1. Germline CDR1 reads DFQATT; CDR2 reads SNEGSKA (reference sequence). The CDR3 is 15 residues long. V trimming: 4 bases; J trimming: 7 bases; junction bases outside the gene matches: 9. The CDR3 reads CSATGSRDRGNEQFF. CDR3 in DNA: TGCAGTGCTACAGGTAGCCGGGACAGGGGGAATGAGCAGTTCTTC.

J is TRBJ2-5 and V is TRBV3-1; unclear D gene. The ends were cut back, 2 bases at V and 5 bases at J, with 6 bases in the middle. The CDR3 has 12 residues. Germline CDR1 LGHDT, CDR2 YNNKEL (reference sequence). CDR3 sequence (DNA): TGTGCCAGCAGCCAAAGTCAGGAGACCCAGTACTTC. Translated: CASSQSQETQYF.

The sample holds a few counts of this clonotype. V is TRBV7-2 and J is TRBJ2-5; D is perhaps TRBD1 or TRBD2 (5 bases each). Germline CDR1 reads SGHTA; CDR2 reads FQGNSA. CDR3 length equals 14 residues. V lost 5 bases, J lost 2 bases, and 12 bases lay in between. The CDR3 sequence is CASSPGPIQETQYF. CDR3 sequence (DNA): TGTGCCAGCAGCCCGGGACCGATACAAGAGACCCAGTACTTC.

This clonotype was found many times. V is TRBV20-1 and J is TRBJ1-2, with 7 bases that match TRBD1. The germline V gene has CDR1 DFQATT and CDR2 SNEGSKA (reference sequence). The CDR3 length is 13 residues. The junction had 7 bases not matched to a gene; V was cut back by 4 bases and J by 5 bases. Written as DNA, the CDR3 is TGCAGTGCTAAACAACAGGGGTCGTATGGCTACACCTTC. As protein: CSAKQQGSYGYTF.

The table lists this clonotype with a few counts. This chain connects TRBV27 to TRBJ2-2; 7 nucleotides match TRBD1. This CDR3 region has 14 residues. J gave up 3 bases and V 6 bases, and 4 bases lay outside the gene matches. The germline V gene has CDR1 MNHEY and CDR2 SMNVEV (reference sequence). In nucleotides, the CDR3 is TGTGCCAGCAGCCAGGACAGGTACACCGGGGAGCTGTTTTTT. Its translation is CASSQDRYTGELFF.

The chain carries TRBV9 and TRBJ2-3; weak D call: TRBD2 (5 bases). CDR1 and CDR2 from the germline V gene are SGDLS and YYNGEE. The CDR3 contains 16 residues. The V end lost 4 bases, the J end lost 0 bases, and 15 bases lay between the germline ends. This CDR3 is CASSIGSGVSTDTQYF. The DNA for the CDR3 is TGTGCCAGCAGCATAGGATCCGGGGTGAGCACAGATACGCAGTATTTT.

The CDR3 loop is CSANTGNTGELFF. The DNA of the CDR3 is TGCAGTGCGAACACGGGGAACACCGGGGAGCTGTTTTTT. The chain carries TRBV20-1 and TRBJ2-2; D remains unclear. The ends were cut back, 6 bases at V and 1 base at J, with 9 bases in the middle. The V gene's germline CDR1 is DFQATT and CDR2 SNEGSKA (reference sequence). The CDR3 length is 13 residues.

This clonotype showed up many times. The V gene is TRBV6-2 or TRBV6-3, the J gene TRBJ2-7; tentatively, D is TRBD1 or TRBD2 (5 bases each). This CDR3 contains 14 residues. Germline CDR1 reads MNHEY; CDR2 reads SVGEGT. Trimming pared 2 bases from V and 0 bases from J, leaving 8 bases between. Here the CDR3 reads CASSYRDGSYEQYV. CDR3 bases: TGTGCCAGCAGTTACCGGGACGGCTCCTACGAGCAGTACGTC.

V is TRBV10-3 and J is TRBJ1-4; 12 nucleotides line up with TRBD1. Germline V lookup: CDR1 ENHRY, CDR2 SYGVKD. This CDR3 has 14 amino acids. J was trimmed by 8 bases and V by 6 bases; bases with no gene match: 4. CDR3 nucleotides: TGTGCCATCAGGGGACAGGGGGCCGGAGAAAAACTGTTTTTT. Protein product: CAIRGQGAGEKLFF.